The T cell receptor (beta chain) described here comes from a study of T cells in Graves' hyperthyroidism and ophthalmopathy. The V gene lost 10 bases and the J gene lost 4 bases, with 13 bases spanning the gap. The CDR3 extends over 12 amino acids. The germline CDR1 and CDR2 sequences are MDHEN and SYDVKM. There are many counts of this clonotype. Amplification of TCR beta CDR3 regions used RNA as the template. HTBI primers were used for first-round RT-PCR of the TCR CDR3. TCRdb recomputed calls from the multiplex PCR reads with MiXCR, one row per CDR3 protein. The top ten clones hold 20% of a sample with 300,000 to 450,000 distinct CDR3 sequences, around 13% of them seen once.

This chain links TRBV28 with TRBJ1-2; TRBD1 is a possible D gene (5 bases). This receptor was identified in a woman younger than 45 with Graves' ophthalmopathy. The sample consisted of blood. CDR3 residues: CATRRGLYGYTF. The DNA of the CDR3 is TGTGCCACCCGCCGGGGCCTCTATGGCTACACCTTC.